The TCR beta chain described here comes from a study of OX40 agonist ivuxolimab in advanced cancers. Looking at the study overall: An anti-OX40 (CD134) antibody with agonistic activity, ivuxolimab, was administered to patients. Among those enrolled, mean age was 60 years (range roughly 23 to 79) and 75% to 85% were male.

From germline, CDR1 is SGHTA and CDR2 FQGNSA. There are 15 residues in the CDR3. Deletions cut 2 bases from V and 4 bases from J, with 12 bases between. Here immunoSEQ multiplex PCR was the method, and the copy in TCRdb shows in-frame clones only, minus some. Among 70,000 to 95,000 clones listed, just over 85% were seen once. Enrollment shut out patients with autoimmune disease history or systemic immunosuppression. Sampling times: baseline, cycle 4 day 1, cycle 7 day 1. The clonotype originates from an adult with an advanced solid tumor such as melanoma, head and neck, liver or kidney cancer. The chain couples TRBV7-2 to TRBJ2-1, with D unclear. Sequenced here: CD4+ or CD8+ T cells sorted from blood, sampled in a trial of the OX40 agonist ivuxolimab. In nucleotides, the CDR3 is TGTGCCAGCAGCTTATTTGAGGCCAGATACAATGAGCAGTTCTTC. This encodes CASSLFEARYNEQFF.